This is a list of T cell receptor beta chains from one sample in a study of shared clonotypes between healthy human individuals. Measured with immunoSEQ multiplex PCR; TCRdb has only the in-frame clones, and not every one. The table has more than 2 million clones, 90% to 95% seen once. Sequenced input: naive CD8+ T cells from PBMCs. Source of these receptors: a man in his late teens or twenties in good health. Some clones in this sample may be carry-over from other donors' samples. Each CDR3 is given with its conserved first and last residue. A D gene is named only where the DNA matches it firmly. Clone sizes are given selectively: once, few, many, or a class where the clone is expanded.

size	D	J	V	DNA	CDR3
.	TRBD1	TRBJ2-1	TRBV27	TGTGCCAGCTCACCCCTCGGACAGGGGGACAATGAGCAGTTCTTC	CASSPLGQGDNEQFF
once	TRBD1	TRBJ1-1	TRBV28	TGTGCCAGCAGTTTCCTTGCTGGACAGGGGATGAACACTGAAGCTTTCTTT	CASSFLAGQGMNTEAFF
.	TRBD1	TRBJ1-5	TRBV19	TGTGCCAGTAGTATCCCGCAGGGGGCGCCAGGGGATCAGCCCCAGCATTTT	CASSIPQGAPGDQPQHF
.	TRBD1	TRBJ2-7	TRBV7-6	TGTGCCAGCAGCCCGGACAGGGCCCACGAGCAGTACTTC	CASSPDRAHEQYF
few	.	TRBJ1-1	TRBV6-5	TGTGCCAGCAGTTCCCCAGGGATTCGAGCTTTCTTT	CASSSPGIRAFF
.	.	TRBJ1-5	TRBV27	TGTGCCAGCAGTTTAGTGGGGACTAGCAATCAGCCCCAGCATTTT	CASSLVGTSNQPQHF
.	TRBD1	TRBJ1-2	TRBV27	TGTGCCAGCAGTACGACAGGGGGGTTTGGCTACACCTTC	CASSTTGGFGYTF
.	.	TRBJ1-1	TRBV4-3	TGCGCCAGCAGCCTTGACGAGGGGAACACTGAAGCTTTCTTT	CASSLDEGNTEAFF
.	.	TRBJ2-4	TRBV5-1	TGCGCCAGCAGCTTGGTAGACTCTTTCCGAGGGCTCGGTGCCGCCCAGTACTTC	CASSLVDSFRGLGAAQYF
.	TRBD1	TRBJ2-7	TRBV7-9	TGTGCCAGCAGCTCTGACAGGGGGTATTACAAGCAGTACTTC	CASSSDRGYYKQYF
.	TRBD1	TRBJ2-5	TRBV11-2	TGTGCCAGCAGCCTACGGACAGGAGCAGGGGAGACCCAGTACTTC	CASSLRTGAGETQYF
.	.	TRBJ2-7	TRBV9	TGTGCCAGCAGCTACTCCGGGAGCTCCTACGAGCAGTACTTC	CASSYSGSSYEQYF
.	TRBD2	TRBJ2-5	TRBV9	TGTGCCAGCAGCGCGAGCGGGAGGGGGGAGACCCAGTACTTC	CASSASGRGETQYF
.	.	TRBJ2-1	TRBV28	TGTGCCAGCAGTTTCGGCTACTCCTACAATGAGCAGTTCTTC	CASSFGYSYNEQFF
.	TRBD1	TRBJ1-2	TRBV5-1	TGCGCCAGCAGCCCGAAGGGACAGAATAACTATGGCTACACCTTC	CASSPKGQNNYGYTF
.	.	TRBJ2-1	TRBV28	TGTGCCAGCAGCCTGACAGGTCCGGCGGCCTCCTACAATGAGCAGTTCTTC	CASSLTGPAASYNEQFF
.	TRBD1	TRBJ1-2	TRBV29-1	TGCAGCGTCGGTGACAGGGGCAACTATGGCTACACCTTC	CSVGDRGNYGYTF
.	.	TRBJ1-1	TRBV7-9	TGTGCCAGCAGCTCAGGAAGCATACTTAACACTGAAGCTTTCTTT	CASSSGSILNTEAFF
.	.	TRBJ2-1	TRBV19	TGTGCCAGTAGTATAACATGGAATGAGCAGTTCTTC	CASSITWNEQFF
.	.	TRBJ2-1	TRBV18	TGTGCCAGCTCACCCGAGGGACTGCCTAAAGGTGTAGGCCTGAGGGGCTACAATGAGCAGTTCTTC	CASSPEGLPKGVGLRGYNEQFF
.	.	TRBJ1-4	TRBV7-9	TGTGCCAGCAGCACCCTTGGGGAGACCAATGAAAAACTGTTTTTT	CASSTLGETNEKLFF
.	TRBD1	TRBJ2-7	TRBV5-6	TGTGCCAGCAGCGAGACAGGGGGCAGCTACGAGCAGTACTTC	CASSETGGSYEQYF
once	.	TRBJ1-1	TRBV4-1	TGCGCCAGCAGCCAATCCCCCGAGTGGGGATCGTTGGGCACTGAAGCTTTCTTT	CASSQSPEWGSLGTEAFF
.	.	TRBJ2-7	TRBV9	TGTGCCAGCAGCTTATCAGGCTACGAGCAGTACTTC	CASSLSGYEQYF
once	.	TRBJ2-3	TRBV7-3	TGTGCCAGCAGCTTAACGGGGGCGGCCGATACGCAGTATTTT	CASSLTGAADTQYF
.	.	TRBJ1-2	TRBV7-8	TGTGCCAGCAACGCCGGTCCGAGTCAGAACTATGGCTACACCTTC	CASNAGPSQNYGYTF
.	.	TRBJ2-7	TRBV6-1	TGTGCCAGCAGGACGGCCCGGATCGAGCAGTACTTC	CASRTARIEQYF